This TCR beta chain was recorded in a study of cytomegalovirus exposure and HLA in healthy donors. Libraries were prepared by immunoSEQ multiplex PCR; TCRdb keeps only in-frame clonotypes and omits some of them. The sample carries around 150,000 clones, about 82% recorded once. Material: PBMCs. This TCR was sampled from a man aged 25 to 40 in good health and CMV-seropositive.

CDR3 in DNA: TGCAGCGTTTTGGCTAGCTCCTACGAGCAGTACTTC. Translating gives CSVLASSYEQYF. The V gene is TRBV29-1, the J gene TRBJ2-7; D is undetermined. The CDR3 loop spans 12 amino acids. From germline, CDR1 is SQVTM and CDR2 ANQGSEA. The germline V and J ends were trimmed by 5 bases and 0 bases, with 8 bases remaining between them.